Described below is a single TCR beta chain sequence and its context. Analysis merged second doses at about 4 or about 12 weeks. The sample belongs to a study of T cell responses to AZD1222 COVID-19 vaccine. Data came from immunoSEQ multiplex PCR; TCRdb stores just in-frame clones and leaves some out. The table lists over 150,000 clones, approximately 94% of them singletons. The germline V gene has CDR1 MNHEY and CDR2 SVGAGI. With 7 bases clipped from V and 5 bases from J, the junction kept 8 bases outside the gene matches. CDR3 length: 14 amino acids. The sequencing used peripheral blood, collected 28 days after the second AZD1222 dose. This rearrangement joins TRBV6-5 to TRBJ2-5; TRBD1 agrees at 9 bases. The sequence derives from an adult who received the AZD1222 COVID-19 vaccine. The CDR3 spells CASTWTGEGETQYF. CDR3 nucleotides: TGTGCCAGCACCTGGACAGGGGAAGGGGAGACCCAGTACTTC.